These T cell receptor beta chains were read from a single sample in a study of T cell responses to AZD1222 COVID-19 vaccine. Clones were sequenced by immunoSEQ multiplex PCR, and TCRdb holds only the in-frame ones, with some missing. The sample has some 81,000 clones; 85% to 95% are singletons. The sample was peripheral blood, taken 28 days after the second AZD1222 dose. The receptors were sampled from an adult who received the AZD1222 COVID-19 vaccine. Both conserved end residues are part of each CDR3. Fields, in order: CDR3 length, clone size, V gene, J gene, D gene, CDR3 protein, CDR3 DNA. D genes are given only for firm matches. Clone size is stated in some rows and not others, as once, few, many or a class when expanded.

12	NA	TRBV30	TRBJ1-1	NA	CAWGRWGTEAFF	TGTGCCTGGGGACGGTGGGGGACTGAAGCTTTCTTT
17	NA	TRBV7-2	TRBJ2-2	NA	CASSAPPGGLNTGELFF	TGTGCCAGCAGCGCCCCGCCTGGGGGGTTGAACACCGGGGAGCTGTTTTTT
11	NA	TRBV30	TRBJ1-2	NA	CAGGLLYGYTF	TGTGCCGGGGGGCTGCTCTATGGCTACACCTTC
15	NA	TRBV7-9	TRBJ1-2	NA	CASSLLGRLNYGYTF	TGTGCCAGCAGCTTATTGGGGAGACTCAACTATGGCTACACCTTC
15	NA	TRBV6-5	TRBJ1-6	NA	CASSRQDMESSPLHF	TGTGCCAGCAGTCGCCAGGACATGGAGAGTTCACCCCTCCACTTT
12	NA	TRBV25-1	TRBJ1-1	NA	CASSEDPTEAFF	TGTGCCAGCAGTGAAGACCCGACCGAAGCTTTCTTT
14	NA	TRBV18	TRBJ1-2	NA	CASTDLRGYYGYTF	TGTGCCAGCACCGATCTCCGGGGTTACTATGGCTACACCTTC
13	NA	TRBV14	TRBJ2-3	NA	CASSQGIGDTQYF	TGTGCCAGCAGCCAAGGGATAGGAGATACGCAGTATTTT
11	NA	TRBV20-1	TRBJ1-1	NA	CSAWKNTEAFF	TGCAGTGCTTGGAAGAACACTGAAGCTTTCTTT
15	NA	TRBV5-1	TRBJ1-4	NA	CASSSDSATNEKLFF	TGCGCCAGCAGCTCTGACAGTGCAACTAATGAAAAACTGTTTTTT
14	NA	TRBV5-1	TRBJ1-6	NA	CASSLAGIRSPLHF	TGCGCCAGCAGCTTGGCGGGGATCCGGTCACCCCTCCACTTT
14	NA	TRBV6-6	TRBJ1-4	TRBD1	CASRPGQGYEKLFF	TGTGCCAGCAGGCCGGGACAGGGGTATGAAAAACTGTTTTTT
15	NA	TRBV3-1/TRBV3-2	TRBJ2-7	NA	CASSPGQGGPYEQYF	TGTGCCAGCAGCCCCGGGCAGGGGGGCCCCTACGAGCAGTACTTC
14	NA	TRBV7-8	TRBJ1-2	NA	CASSSGGDNYGYTF	TGTGCCAGCAGCTCGGGGGGCGACAACTATGGCTACACCTTC
12	NA	TRBV11-2	TRBJ1-2	NA	CASSLRVGSYTF	TGTGCCAGCAGCTTAAGAGTAGGGAGCTACACCTTC
17	NA	TRBV10-1	TRBJ2-2	TRBD2	CASSEPSGSPNTGELFF	TGCGCCAGCAGTGAGCCTAGCGGGAGTCCGAACACCGGGGAGCTGTTTTTT
16	NA	TRBV5-3	TRBJ1-2	NA	CARSLVHLGEAHGYTF	TGTGCCAGAAGCTTGGTGCATTTGGGCGAGGCTCATGGCTACACCTTC
16	NA	TRBV2	TRBJ1-3	TRBD1	CASSGGQALSGNTIYF	TGTGCCAGCAGTGGGGGACAGGCACTCTCTGGAAACACCATATATTTT
16	NA	TRBV7-3	TRBJ1-1	NA	CASSSFEGDNNTEAFF	TGTGCCAGCAGCTCCTTTGAGGGGGATAACAACACTGAAGCTTTCTTT
12	NA	TRBV30	TRBJ1-1	NA	CAWSVAVTEAFF	TGTGCCTGGAGTGTAGCCGTCACTGAAGCTTTCTTT
10	NA	TRBV6-1	TRBJ1-2	NA	CASSEGGYTF	TGTGCCAGCAGTGAAGGAGGATACACCTTC
11	NA	TRBV20-1	TRBJ2-1	NA	CSAQAVNEQFF	TGCAGCGCTCAGGCGGTTAATGAGCAGTTCTTC
16	NA	TRBV18	TRBJ2-7	TRBD2	CASSPLTPAGGGEQYF	TGTGCCAGCTCACCACTTACCCCAGCGGGAGGGGGGGAGCAGTACTTC
15	NA	TRBV5-1	TRBJ1-5	NA	CASSLGGTGGQPQHF	TGCGCCAGCAGCCTTGGTGGTACGGGGGGTCAGCCCCAGCATTTT
12	NA	TRBV29-1	TRBJ1-1	NA	CSVAPGATEAFF	TGCAGCGTTGCTCCGGGGGCCACTGAAGCTTTCTTT
14	NA	TRBV18	TRBJ1-3	TRBD1	CASSKDRAGNTIYF	TGTGCCAGCTCCAAAGACAGGGCTGGAAACACCATATATTTT
13	NA	TRBV18	TRBJ1-1	NA	CASSLDGGTEAFF	TGTGCCAGCTCCCTCGACGGGGGCACTGAAGCTTTCTTT
16	NA	TRBV24-1	TRBJ2-5	TRBD1	CATSDWGDRVQETQYF	TGTGCCACCAGTGATTGGGGGGACAGGGTACAAGAGACCCAGTACTTC
12	NA	TRBV28	TRBJ1-1	NA	CATLDRNTEAFF	TGTGCCACCCTCGACAGAAACACTGAAGCTTTCTTT
16	NA	TRBV7-7	TRBJ2-1	TRBD2	CASSLAGLAGDNEQFF	TGTGCTAGCAGCTTAGCCGGGCTAGCGGGAGACAATGAGCAGTTCTTC
14	NA	TRBV30	TRBJ2-1	TRBD2	CAWTLGLPNNEQFF	TGTGCCTGGACCCTGGGACTACCTAACAATGAGCAGTTCTTC
15	NA	TRBV29-1	TRBJ2-5	TRBD1	CSVEDRDRGRETQYF	TGCAGCGTTGAAGATCGGGACAGGGGGCGGGAGACCCAGTACTTC
15	NA	TRBV15	TRBJ1-5	TRBD1	CATSSRQGHNQPQHF	TGTGCCACCAGCAGCCGACAGGGCCACAATCAGCCCCAGCATTTT
14	NA	TRBV10-3	TRBJ2-6	NA	CAIRASSGANVLTF	TGTGCCATCAGGGCTAGCTCTGGGGCCAACGTCCTGACTTTC
15	NA	TRBV27	TRBJ2-7	TRBD2	CASSPIAGGPGEQYF	TGTGCCAGCAGTCCGATAGCGGGAGGGCCTGGCGAGCAGTACTTC
17	NA	TRBV27	TRBJ1-4	TRBD1	CASSRTPGTGTNEKLFF	TGTGCCAGCAGCCGAACCCCCGGGACAGGGACTAATGAAAAACTGTTTTTT
13	NA	TRBV28	TRBJ1-2	TRBD1	CASSLQGAYGYTF	TGTGCCAGCAGCTTACAGGGGGCCTATGGCTACACCTTC
15	NA	TRBV2	TRBJ1-2	TRBD1	CASSERGRTGHGYTF	TGTGCCAGCAGTGAACGGGGCCGGACAGGGCACGGCTACACCTTC
13	NA	TRBV30	TRBJ1-4	NA	CAYRHRGNEKLFF	TGTGCCTACCGACACCGGGGTAATGAAAAACTGTTTTTT
15	NA	TRBV5-4	TRBJ2-2	NA	CASSSGTLNTGELFF	TGTGCCAGCAGCTCCGGGACCCTAAACACCGGGGAGCTGTTTTTT
11	NA	TRBV6-5	TRBJ1-1	NA	CASREYTEAFF	TGTGCCAGCAGAGAGTACACTGAAGCTTTCTTT
17	NA	TRBV13	TRBJ2-2	NA	CASSSAGRDGNTGELFF	TGTGCCAGCAGCTCCGCCGGCCGGGACGGGAACACCGGGGAGCTGTTTTTT
13	once	TRBV7-3	TRBJ2-7	NA	CASSPQAWGEQYF	TGTGCCAGCAGCCCGCAGGCATGGGGAGAGCAGTACTTC
11	NA	TRBV28	TRBJ1-2	NA	CASSLFFGYTF	TGTGCCAGCAGTTTATTTTTTGGCTACACCTTC
15	few	TRBV18	TRBJ2-7	TRBD1	CASSEDRGHSYEQYF	TGTGCCAGCTCGGAAGACAGGGGGCACTCCTACGAGCAGTACTTC
19	NA	TRBV27	TRBJ1-5	TRBD1	CASSLSRDRGLYSNQPQHF	TGTGCCAGCAGCCTCAGCCGGGACAGGGGGCTCTATAGCAATCAGCCCCAGCATTTT
14	NA	TRBV5-4	TRBJ2-7	NA	CASSWGRQTYEQYF	TGTGCCAGCAGCTGGGGTAGACAGACCTACGAGCAGTACTTC
19	few	TRBV4-1	TRBJ1-1	NA	CASSQGLIRTGKLGPEAFF	TGCGCCAGCAGCCAAGGACTGATCCGTACGGGGAAATTGGGGCCTGAAGCTTTCTTT
11	NA	TRBV19	TRBJ2-1	NA	CASSVWNEQFF	TGTGCCAGTAGTGTTTGGAATGAGCAGTTCTTC
16	NA	TRBV3-1/TRBV3-2	TRBJ1-2	NA	CASSQGHSIVSRGYTF	TGTGCCAGCAGTCAGGGACATTCCATTGTATCTCGTGGCTACACCTTC
20	NA	TRBV13	TRBJ2-3	NA	CASSSGADWAGTFSTDTQYF	TGTGCCAGCAGCTCCGGGGCGGATTGGGCGGGAACCTTTAGCACAGATACGCAGTATTTT
14	NA	TRBV15	TRBJ2-3	TRBD2	CAILPGGSTDTQYF	TGTGCCATACTTCCGGGGGGGAGCACAGATACGCAGTATTTT
17	NA	TRBV2	TRBJ1-3	NA	CASSTPPTGTPGNTIYF	TGTGCCAGCAGTACCCCTCCGACAGGAACCCCTGGAAACACCATATATTTT
15	NA	TRBV14	TRBJ1-4	NA	CASSPIGTTGEKLFF	TGTGCCAGCAGCCCAATAGGGACGACTGGTGAAAAACTGTTTTTT
11	NA	TRBV20-1	TRBJ2-1	NA	CSARYYNEQFF	TGCAGTGCTAGATACTACAATGAGCAGTTCTTC